These T cell receptor beta chains were read from a single sample in a study of blood T cell repertoires in COVID-19. Generated by immunoSEQ multiplex PCR, the TCRdb table keeps only in-frame clones and is missing some. Among 110,000 or so clones listed, 85% were seen once. Sequences were obtained from peripheral blood. The receptors were gathered from a human donor in a cohort sampled during active COVID-19. Both conserved end residues are trimmed from each CDR3. Each record gives: CDR3 protein, V gene, D gene, clone size. D genes are given only for firm matches. Expanded clones are given a class, and other clones once, few, many or no size at all.

CDR3 protein: ASSPYRKGATEAF
V gene: TRBV27
D gene: TRBD1
clone size: -

CDR3 protein: ASGPSSGGGNEQF
V gene: TRBV11-2
D gene: TRBD2
clone size: -

CDR3 protein: ASGLTRGEQY
V gene: TRBV12-5
D gene: -
clone size: -

CDR3 protein: ATSSPGQDTDTQY
V gene: TRBV15
D gene: TRBD1
clone size: -

CDR3 protein: ASSSSTGVGNQPQH
V gene: TRBV6-2/TRBV6-3
D gene: TRBD1
clone size: -

CDR3 protein: ASRMLAASETQY
V gene: TRBV2
D gene: TRBD2
clone size: -

CDR3 protein: ASSSRTANEQF
V gene: TRBV27
D gene: -
clone size: -

CDR3 protein: ASSRLGTDTQY
V gene: TRBV25-1
D gene: -
clone size: -

CDR3 protein: ASSIYGSGTGGTYEQY
V gene: TRBV19
D gene: TRBD1
clone size: -

CDR3 protein: ASSQEGGDYYNEQF
V gene: TRBV4-1
D gene: TRBD2
clone size: -

CDR3 protein: ARSTTGEQY
V gene: TRBV5-3
D gene: -
clone size: once

CDR3 protein: ASSQDLTSGSYNEQF
V gene: TRBV4-3
D gene: TRBD2
clone size: -

CDR3 protein: ASSQGLERADTQY
V gene: TRBV3-1/TRBV3-2
D gene: -
clone size: -

CDR3 protein: ASSMSFQGAEKLF
V gene: TRBV19
D gene: -
clone size: -

CDR3 protein: SVGQGGNEQF
V gene: TRBV29-1
D gene: -
clone size: -

CDR3 protein: ASSYGTGGYEAF
V gene: TRBV6-6
D gene: TRBD1
clone size: -

CDR3 protein: ASSLGQYLGNTIY
V gene: TRBV6-5
D gene: TRBD1
clone size: -

CDR3 protein: ASRVLSGGPYNEQF
V gene: TRBV2
D gene: TRBD2
clone size: -

CDR3 protein: ASRPGLAGNTGELF
V gene: TRBV28
D gene: TRBD2
clone size: -

CDR3 protein: SVVGTGRSRQY
V gene: TRBV29-1
D gene: TRBD1
clone size: -

CDR3 protein: ANQDSNTGELF
V gene: TRBV2
D gene: -
clone size: -

CDR3 protein: ASSEQGYGELF
V gene: TRBV3-1/TRBV3-2
D gene: TRBD1
clone size: -

CDR3 protein: ASSLNPGTYNEQF
V gene: TRBV7-3
D gene: -
clone size: -

CDR3 protein: ASSLGGPQH
V gene: TRBV6-5
D gene: -
clone size: -

CDR3 protein: ASSLGTGVNQPQH
V gene: TRBV6-5
D gene: TRBD1
clone size: -

CDR3 protein: ASAWGHQETQY
V gene: TRBV3-1/TRBV3-2
D gene: -
clone size: -

CDR3 protein: ASSLEPGLTDTQY
V gene: TRBV5-1
D gene: -
clone size: -

CDR3 protein: ASSRTDRENTEAF
V gene: TRBV4-1
D gene: TRBD1
clone size: few

CDR3 protein: ASSQTGLTEAF
V gene: TRBV4-3
D gene: -
clone size: -

CDR3 protein: ASRETPGVPNQPQH
V gene: TRBV6-1
D gene: -
clone size: -

CDR3 protein: ASSPAGSFNSPLH
V gene: TRBV7-2
D gene: -
clone size: -

CDR3 protein: ASSFLLGGQETQY
V gene: TRBV28
D gene: -
clone size: -

CDR3 protein: ASSDPQGLQPQH
V gene: TRBV2
D gene: -
clone size: once